A selection of T cell receptor beta chains follows, all from one sample in a study of tumor-infiltrating lymphocytes in primary liver carcinoma. Each CDR3 protein gets one entry after TCRdb re-called the multiplex PCR reads with MiXCR. The table includes 90,000 to 150,000 distinct CDR3 sequences, around two thirds detected once. The sample consisted of tumor-adjacent normal liver tissue. The receptors were sampled from a woman aged 55-69 years with primary liver carcinoma and hepatitis B virus infection. Both conserved end residues are part of each CDR3. Fields, in order: J gene, D gene, clone size, V gene, CDR3 DNA, CDR3 protein. D genes are given only for firm matches. Size values are once, few and many counts, or a class for expanded clones, and some rows have none.

J gene: TRBJ1-1
D gene: .
clone size: once
V gene: TRBV6-2/TRBV6-3
CDR3 DNA: TGTACCAGCACCGGACGGGTAGGCAGGGGAGACACTGAAGCTTTCTTT
CDR3 protein: CTSTGRVGRGDTEAFF

J gene: TRBJ2-5
D gene: TRBD2
clone size: few
V gene: TRBV2
CDR3 DNA: TGTGCCAGCAGAGGTAGACAGGGACTAGCGGGAGAGACCCAGTACTTC
CDR3 protein: CASRGRQGLAGETQYF

J gene: TRBJ2-5
D gene: .
clone size: .
V gene: TRBV12-3/TRBV12-4
CDR3 DNA: TGTGCCAGCAGTCTGGCTCTTCGAACCGAGGAGACCCAGTACTTC
CDR3 protein: CASSLALRTEETQYF

J gene: TRBJ2-5
D gene: .
clone size: .
V gene: TRBV11-2
CDR3 DNA: TGTGCCAGTAGCTCTCCTACAGCACTATTCCAAGAGACCCAGTACTTC
CDR3 protein: CASSSPTALFQETQYF

J gene: TRBJ1-6
D gene: .
clone size: .
V gene: TRBV6-5
CDR3 DNA: TGTGCCAGCAGTTCCACATGGAGGGGGTCGAGGAATTCACCCCTCCACTTT
CDR3 protein: CASSSTWRGSRNSPLHF

J gene: TRBJ2-1
D gene: .
clone size: .
V gene: TRBV12-3/TRBV12-4
CDR3 DNA: TGTGCCAGCAGTTTAAGTAACGGGACCCGGCAGTTCTTC
CDR3 protein: CASSLSNGTRQFF

J gene: TRBJ2-7
D gene: .
clone size: .
V gene: TRBV12-3/TRBV12-4
CDR3 DNA: TGTACCAGCAGTCCCGGGGGCTACGAGCAGTACTTC
CDR3 protein: CTSSPGGYEQYF

J gene: TRBJ2-3
D gene: .
clone size: .
V gene: TRBV29-1
CDR3 DNA: TGCAGCGTTCCAACAGGGATGACTTGGGCAGATACGCAGTATTTT
CDR3 protein: CSVPTGMTWADTQYF

J gene: TRBJ2-1
D gene: TRBD2
clone size: .
V gene: TRBV12-3/TRBV12-4
CDR3 DNA: TGCGCCAACAGTTCATCCGGGACTAACTACAATGAGCAGTTCTTC
CDR3 protein: CANSSSGTNYNEQFF

J gene: TRBJ2-3
D gene: TRBD2
clone size: .
V gene: TRBV12-3/TRBV12-4
CDR3 DNA: TGTGCCAGCAGTCTAGCGGGCAACACAGATACACAGTATTTT
CDR3 protein: CASSLAGNTDTQYF

J gene: TRBJ2-6
D gene: .
clone size: many
V gene: TRBV14
CDR3 DNA: TGTGCCAGCAGCCAAGGCGGACGGGGTCTCCGGGCCAACGTCCTGACTTTC
CDR3 protein: CASSQGGRGLRANVLTF

J gene: TRBJ2-7
D gene: .
clone size: once
V gene: TRBV4-1
CDR3 DNA: TGCGCCAGTAGCCAAGACCGCGGCGGAGTTGGGACCCACGAGCAGTACTTC
CDR3 protein: CASSQDRGGVGTHEQYF

J gene: TRBJ2-7
D gene: .
clone size: once
V gene: TRBV11-2
CDR3 DNA: TGTGCCAGCAACTTAGCGTCAGGGGCAGGAGGCTACGAGCAATACTTC
CDR3 protein: CASNLASGAGGYEQYF

J gene: TRBJ2-5
D gene: .
clone size: .
V gene: TRBV6-2/TRBV6-3
CDR3 DNA: TGTGCCAGCAGTTACGACACACGGAGGACCCAGTATTTC
CDR3 protein: CASSYDTRRTQYF

J gene: TRBJ2-1
D gene: .
clone size: .
V gene: TRBV11-1
CDR3 DNA: TGTGCTAGCAGTTTAGGGTATCCGGTAGACTCCTACAATGAGCACTTCTTC
CDR3 protein: CASSLGYPVDSYNEHFF

J gene: TRBJ2-7
D gene: .
clone size: .
V gene: TRBV28
CDR3 DNA: TGTGCCAGCAGGCCCCCTCCAGATAGCGCCGAGCAGTACTTC
CDR3 protein: CASRPPPDSAEQYF

J gene: TRBJ2-3
D gene: TRBD2
clone size: many
V gene: TRBV28
CDR3 DNA: TGTGCCAGCATTTTTGCGGGAGGTCACGATACGCAGTATTTT
CDR3 protein: CASIFAGGHDTQYF

J gene: TRBJ1-5
D gene: TRBD1
clone size: .
V gene: TRBV28
CDR3 DNA: TGTGCCAGCAGTTCCCTGACAGGGACCTCCTTGAATCAGCCCCAGCATTTT
CDR3 protein: CASSSLTGTSLNQPQHF

J gene: TRBJ2-6
D gene: .
clone size: .
V gene: TRBV4-1
CDR3 DNA: TGTGCCAGCAGCCAAGACTCCAGGGTCTCTCGGGCCAACCTCCTGACTTTC
CDR3 protein: CASSQDSRVSRANLLTF

J gene: TRBJ2-3
D gene: .
clone size: .
V gene: TRBV11-3
CDR3 DNA: TGTGCCAGCAGCCCTGGGGGAGGTGGCACAGAAACGCAGTATTTT
CDR3 protein: CASSPGGGGTETQYF

J gene: TRBJ1-1
D gene: .
clone size: .
V gene: TRBV5-1
CDR3 DNA: TGCGCCAGCAGCCCAACAGTGAGGGGAGACACTGAAGCTTTCTTT
CDR3 protein: CASSPTVRGDTEAFF

J gene: TRBJ2-7
D gene: .
clone size: .
V gene: TRBV11-2
CDR3 DNA: TGTGCCAGCTGCTTCTCCCAAGGATCCCACGAGCAGTACTTC
CDR3 protein: CASCFSQGSHEQYF

J gene: TRBJ2-2
D gene: TRBD1
clone size: .
V gene: TRBV6-1
CDR3 DNA: TGTGCCAGGAGTACAGGGGGTAACACCTGGGAGCTGTTTTTT
CDR3 protein: CARSTGGNTWELFF

J gene: TRBJ2-4
D gene: .
clone size: .
V gene: TRBV4-2
CDR3 DNA: TGTACCAGCAGCCAAGACGATCAACCCGGGGACATTCAGTACTTC
CDR3 protein: CTSSQDDQPGDIQYF

J gene: TRBJ2-3
D gene: .
clone size: few
V gene: TRBV11-2
CDR3 DNA: TGTGCCAGTAACTGGGGCGCTAGCACAGATACGCAGTATTTT
CDR3 protein: CASNWGASTDTQYF

J gene: TRBJ2-7
D gene: TRBD2
clone size: .
V gene: TRBV6-1
CDR3 DNA: TGTGCCAGCGGTGATATGACTAGCGGGAACTACGAGCAGTACTTC
CDR3 protein: CASGDMTSGNYEQYF

J gene: TRBJ2-1
D gene: .
clone size: .
V gene: TRBV28
CDR3 DNA: TGTGCCAGCAGTTTCCCGGCCGCGAGCTCCTACAATAAGCAGTTCTTC
CDR3 protein: CASSFPAASSYNKQFF

J gene: TRBJ2-3
D gene: TRBD1
clone size: many
V gene: TRBV7-9
CDR3 DNA: TGTGCCAGCAGCTTTGGACAGGGTGGAACAGATACGCAGTATTTT
CDR3 protein: CASSFGQGGTDTQYF

J gene: TRBJ2-7
D gene: TRBD1
clone size: .
V gene: TRBV28
CDR3 DNA: TGTGCCAGCAGTTTTTCAGGGGGCTCCTACGAGCAGTACTTC
CDR3 protein: CASSFSGGSYEQYF

J gene: TRBJ2-5
D gene: .
clone size: .
V gene: TRBV6-1
CDR3 DNA: TGTGCCAGCAGCGAGACTGGGATGACCCAGTACTTC
CDR3 protein: CASSETGMTQYF

J gene: TRBJ2-1
D gene: TRBD2
clone size: many
V gene: TRBV29-1
CDR3 DNA: TGCAGCGTTCTAGCGGGAGTAACCTACAATGAGCAGTTCTTC
CDR3 protein: CSVLAGVTYNEQFF

J gene: TRBJ1-2
D gene: TRBD1
clone size: few
V gene: TRBV5-1
CDR3 DNA: TGCGCCAGCAGCTTGCCTGGACAGGGGTCCTATGGCTACACCTTC
CDR3 protein: CASSLPGQGSYGYTF

J gene: TRBJ2-3
D gene: .
clone size: .
V gene: TRBV28
CDR3 DNA: TGTGCCAGCAGTTTCGTGTCTGGCATAGATACGCAGTATTTT
CDR3 protein: CASSFVSGIDTQYF

J gene: TRBJ2-7
D gene: TRBD1
clone size: .
V gene: TRBV11-2
CDR3 DNA: TGTGCCAGCAGCTTAGTGGGACAGCCCTCCTACGAGCAGTACTTC
CDR3 protein: CASSLVGQPSYEQYF

J gene: TRBJ2-3
D gene: TRBD1
clone size: .
V gene: TRBV4-2
CDR3 DNA: TGCGCCAGCTGCCGGGGCGTCCCGGGACAGAGGAGAGATACGCAGTATTTT
CDR3 protein: CASCRGVPGQRRDTQYF

J gene: TRBJ2-4
D gene: TRBD1
clone size: .
V gene: TRBV6-2/TRBV6-3
CDR3 DNA: TGTGCCAACAGAGGACAGGTGCTAAACATTCAGTGCTTC
CDR3 protein: CANRGQVLNIQCF

J gene: TRBJ1-6
D gene: .
clone size: .
V gene: TRBV11-2
CDR3 DNA: TGTGCCTTCAGCTTTGTTGGATGGGGCAGAAGAGATCATTCACCCCTCCACTTT
CDR3 protein: CAFSFVGWGRRDHSPLHF

J gene: TRBJ1-5
D gene: .
clone size: many
V gene: TRBV6-1
CDR3 DNA: TGTGCCAGCAATAAAGGGGAGGGAAGCCAGCCCCAGCATTTT
CDR3 protein: CASNKGEGSQPQHF

J gene: TRBJ2-2
D gene: .
clone size: .
V gene: TRBV12-3/TRBV12-4
CDR3 DNA: TGTGTCAGCACCAAAGGGGACGGACCGATCACCGGGGAGCTGTTTTTT
CDR3 protein: CVSTKGDGPITGELFF

J gene: TRBJ2-7
D gene: TRBD2
clone size: .
V gene: TRBV2
CDR3 DNA: TGTGCCAGGAGTGAAGCAAGCGGGAGCAGCTACGAGCAGTACTTC
CDR3 protein: CARSEASGSSYEQYF

J gene: TRBJ2-5
D gene: TRBD2
clone size: .
V gene: TRBV28
CDR3 DNA: TGTGTCAGCAGTTCCGGGATTAACGGGAGGGCCTCAGAGACCCAGTACTTC
CDR3 protein: CVSSSGINGRASETQYF

J gene: TRBJ2-3
D gene: .
clone size: .
V gene: TRBV28
CDR3 DNA: TGTGCCTCAAGGAGCTTGCCCACAGATACGCAGTATTTT
CDR3 protein: CASRSLPTDTQYF

J gene: TRBJ1-5
D gene: TRBD1
clone size: .
V gene: TRBV6-5
CDR3 DNA: TGTGCCAGCAGCCAAAGACAGGGGAGTCGTCAACGCCAGCATTTT
CDR3 protein: CASSQRQGSRQRQHF

J gene: TRBJ2-3
D gene: .
clone size: .
V gene: TRBV11-2
CDR3 DNA: TGTGCCAGTAGCTTAGATGCAGGGGGAGGTACACTGTATTTT
CDR3 protein: CASSLDAGGGTLYF

J gene: TRBJ2-1
D gene: .
clone size: many
V gene: TRBV12-3/TRBV12-4
CDR3 DNA: TGTGCCAGCAGTCGACAGCATGAGCAGTTCTTC
CDR3 protein: CASSRQHEQFF

J gene: TRBJ2-7
D gene: .
clone size: .
V gene: TRBV10-2
CDR3 DNA: TGCGCCAGCCAGAGGGACTTCTCGTACTCCTACAAGCGGTACTTC
CDR3 protein: CASQRDFSYSYKRYF

J gene: TRBJ2-1
D gene: TRBD1
clone size: once
V gene: TRBV5-4
CDR3 DNA: TGTGCCTGCAGCTTGAGTAGCACCCCGGGACAGGGGGATTCCCAGTTCTTC
CDR3 protein: CACSLSSTPGQGDSQFF

J gene: TRBJ2-7
D gene: TRBD2
clone size: many
V gene: TRBV5-1
CDR3 DNA: TGCGCCAGCAGCTCTCACTTGGGCGGGAGCTCCTACGAGCAGTACTTC
CDR3 protein: CASSSHLGGSSYEQYF

J gene: TRBJ1-1
D gene: .
clone size: .
V gene: TRBV5-1
CDR3 DNA: TGCGCCAGCAGCTTGGCTGTAGGGTGGACTGAAGCTTTCTTT
CDR3 protein: CASSLAVGWTEAFF

J gene: TRBJ2-1
D gene: TRBD2
clone size: .
V gene: TRBV11-2
CDR3 DNA: TGTGCTAGCAACCCCCGACTAGCGGGAACCTACAATAAGCAGTTCTTC
CDR3 protein: CASNPRLAGTYNKQFF

J gene: TRBJ1-4
D gene: .
clone size: .
V gene: TRBV4-1
CDR3 DNA: TGCGCCAGAAGATCTGGGGGATCTAATGAAAAACTGTTTTTT
CDR3 protein: CARRSGGSNEKLFF

J gene: TRBJ1-1
D gene: .
clone size: .
V gene: TRBV12-3/TRBV12-4
CDR3 DNA: TGTGCCAGCAGTAGGCAGGGCCACTTAAGTGAAGCTTTCTTT
CDR3 protein: CASSRQGHLSEAFF

J gene: TRBJ2-1
D gene: TRBD2
clone size: .
V gene: TRBV11-3
CDR3 DNA: TGTGCCAGGAGCTCCTTCGGATTAGCGGGATTGTCCTACAATGAGCACTTCTTC
CDR3 protein: CARSSFGLAGLSYNEHFF

J gene: TRBJ2-2
D gene: .
clone size: many
V gene: TRBV5-4
CDR3 DNA: TGTGCCAGCAGCTTGGGTCAGGCGGTTAACACCGGGGAGCTGTTTTTT
CDR3 protein: CASSLGQAVNTGELFF